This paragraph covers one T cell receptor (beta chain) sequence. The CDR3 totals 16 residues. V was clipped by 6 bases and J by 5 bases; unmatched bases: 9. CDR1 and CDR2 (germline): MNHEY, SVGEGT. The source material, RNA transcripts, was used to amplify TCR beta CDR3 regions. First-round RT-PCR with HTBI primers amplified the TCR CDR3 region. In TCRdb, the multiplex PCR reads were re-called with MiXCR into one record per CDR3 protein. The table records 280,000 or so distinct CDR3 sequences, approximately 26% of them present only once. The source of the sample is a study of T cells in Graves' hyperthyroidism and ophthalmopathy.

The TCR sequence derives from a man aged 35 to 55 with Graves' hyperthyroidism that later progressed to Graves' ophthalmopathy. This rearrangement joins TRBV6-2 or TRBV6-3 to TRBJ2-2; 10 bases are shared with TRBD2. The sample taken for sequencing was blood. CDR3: CASSKLAGLGTGELFF. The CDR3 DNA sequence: TGTGCCAGCAGCAAACTAGCGGGGTTAGGTACCGGGGAGCTGTTTTTT.